These 29 T cell receptor beta chains were sequenced from one sample in a study of cytomegalovirus exposure and HLA in healthy donors. PCR primers comprised 60 Vbeta and 13 Jbeta primers. The data were produced by immunoSEQ multiplex PCR, yet TCRdb's version contains in-frame clones alone and is incomplete. The profile shows some 130,000 clones, 60% to 80% of them singletons. Sequenced input: PBMCs. These receptors came from a male donor in good health and CMV-seronegative.

This clone was detected a few times. The chain recombines TRBV10-3 with TRBJ2-3; 10 nucleotides line up with TRBD2. V lost 2 bases and J lost 4; bases outside the gene matches: 12. Germline CDR1 ENHRY, CDR2 SYGVKD. The CDR3 loop spans 18 amino acids. CDR3: CAISEAGASGGKADTQYF. The CDR3 DNA is TGTGCCATCAGTGAGGCGGGGGCTAGCGGGGGAAAGGCAGATACGCAGTATTTT.

About this clone: The junction shows a germline mismatch at one end, possibly a read error. V gene TRBV7-9 combines with J gene TRBJ2-7; D is undetermined. Germline V gives CDR1 SEHNR, CDR2 FQNEAQ (reference sequence). The CDR3 spans 12 residues. CDR3 DNA: TGTTCCAGCACCACGACTGAGGACGAGCAGTACTTC. Translated: CSSTTTEDEQYF.

This clone was counted a single time. The chain couples TRBV11-3 to TRBJ1-3; a possible D gene is TRBD1 (6 bases). Trimming took off 4 bases at V and 11 bases at J, with 15 bases between the two ends. The CDR3 has 13 amino acids. CDR1 and CDR2 from the germline V gene are SGHNT and YENEEA. CDR3 bases: TGTGCCAGCAGCTCCGGGACATCCGGGTCCATATATTTT. It specifies CASSSGTSGSIYF.

This clone was seen a handful of times. This chain uses TRBV28 with TRBJ1-2; D is undetermined. The germline V and J ends were trimmed by 6 bases and 0 bases, with 20 bases remaining between them. This CDR3 has 17 amino acids. Germline-derived CDR1 and CDR2 are MDHEN and SYDVKM. CDR3 sequence: CASRLRAKRTANYGYTF. DNA for the CDR3: TGTGCCAGCAGGCTAAGAGCCAAGAGAACAGCTAACTATGGCTACACCTTC.

This chain connects TRBV4-3 to TRBJ1-4; 10 bases agree with TRBD1. The CDR3 is 16 amino acids. With V trimmed by 0 bases and J by 12 bases, 10 bases remained unmatched. Germline V gene sequence: CDR1 LGHNA, CDR2 YSLEER. CDR3 sequence (DNA): TGCGCCAGCAGCCAAGATCGGGGACAGGGGAGGAGGGAACTGTTTTTT. Translation: CASSQDRGQGRRELFF.

The J gene is TRBJ1-1, the V gene TRBV7-2, with D possibly TRBD1 on 6 matching bases. Germline V gene sequence: CDR1 SGHTA, CDR2 FQGNSA. This CDR3 is 17 amino acids long. V lost 3 bases, J lost 3 bases, and 20 bases lay in between. CDR3 DNA sequence: TGTGCCAGCAGCTTTTTGGTCAGCAAATACAGGGACACTGAAGCTTTCTTT. Translated: CASSFLVSKYRDTEAFF.

This chain uses TRBV5-4 with TRBJ2-5; 8 bases line up with TRBD1. CDR3 length equals 14 residues. Per the germline V gene, CDR1 is SGHNT and CDR2 is YYREEE (reference sequence). Trimming at V came to 4 bases and at J to 4 bases, leaving 6 bases not matched to a gene. The DNA for the CDR3 is TGTGCCAGCAGCGGGCGGACAGGGCGAGAGACCCAGTACTTC. Its protein product is CASSGRTGRETQYF. Variable domain in full (rest from reference TRBV5-4 and TRBJ2-5): ETGVTQSPTHLIKTRGQQVTLRCSSQSGHNTVSWYQQALGQGPQFIFQYYREEENGRGNFPPRFSGLQFPNYSSELNVNALELDDSALYLCASSGRTGRETQYFGPGTRLLVL.

V and J are TRBV27 and TRBJ1-5; no definite D call. CDR1 is MNHEY, CDR2 SMNVEV, per germline (reference sequence). With 4 bases removed from V and 0 bases from J, the gap between germline ends came to 13 bases. CDR3 size: 16 residues. The CDR3 reads CASSSAPGISNQPQHF. CDR3 sequence (DNA): TGTGCCAGCAGTTCCGCTCCAGGCATTAGCAATCAGCCCCAGCATTTT.

The table lists this clone with a count of one. The V and J genes are TRBV7-9 and TRBJ2-5; 10 bases align to TRBD1. Judging by the DNA end, TRBJ2-7 fits better; the J call may be wrong. Germline loops: CDR1 SEHNR, CDR2 FQNEAQ (reference sequence). The length of the CDR3 is 13 residues. This CDR3 reads CASSRTGGYEQYF. The CDR3 DNA reads as TGTGCCAGCAGCCGGACAGGGGGTTACGAGCAGTACTTC.

The rearrangement uses TRBV4-3 and TRBJ2-5; 11 nucleotides line up with TRBD2. The germline V gene encodes CDR1 LGHNA and CDR2 YSLEER. The CDR3 totals 19 residues. Trimming removed 0 bases from V and 5 bases from J; junction bases left unmatched: 14. CDR3 bases: TGCGCCAGCAGCCAAGATCGGCTAGCGGGGGGCCAACACCCGGAGACCCAGTACTTC. The encoded protein is CASSQDRLAGGQHPETQYF.

The V gene is TRBV19, the J gene TRBJ1-1; 8 bases match TRBD1. This CDR3 has 16 amino acids. Germline V gene lookup returns CDR1 LNHDA and CDR2 SQIVND (reference sequence). V shed 7 bases, J shed 7 bases, and the junction held 17 bases outside the gene matches. The CDR3 spells CASTASGTGPPYEAFF. CDR3 bases: TGTGCCAGTACTGCATCAGGGACAGGCCCTCCTTATGAAGCTTTCTTT.

This chain connects TRBV5-4 to TRBJ2-2, with 8 bases that match TRBD1. The ends lost 0 bases at V and 1 base at J; junction bases unmatched: 2. CDR1 is SGHNT and CDR2 is YYREEE in the germline V gene (reference sequence). The CDR3 covers 16 residues. CDR3 in amino acids: CASSLAGTGNTGELFF. Written as DNA, the CDR3 is TGTGCCAGCAGCTTGGCCGGGACAGGGAACACCGGGGAGCTGTTTTTT.

The chain has TRBV7-3 and TRBJ1-4; tentative D call: TRBD1 (6 bases). From germline, CDR1 is SGHTA and CDR2 FQGTGA. Trimming took off 5 bases at V and 4 bases at J, with 17 bases between the two ends. The CDR3 sequence is 16 residues long. The CDR3 protein is CASSRRTRGINEKLFF. The CDR3 DNA reads as TGTGCCAGCAGCCGACGTACAAGGGGGATTAATGAAAAACTGTTTTTT.

This clone was counted between two and nine times. CDR3 sequence: CASSIKGRQPQHF. CDR3 nucleotides: TGTGCCAGTAGTATAAAGGGGAGGCAGCCCCAGCATTTT. V is TRBV19 and J is TRBJ1-5; D may be TRBD1 (5 bases). Germline V gene sequence: CDR1 LNHDA, CDR2 SQIVND (reference sequence). This CDR3 contains 13 residues. V was clipped by 2 bases and J by 7 bases, with 9 bases between them.

V is TRBV5-6 and J is TRBJ2-1; 14 nucleotides line up with TRBD2. J lost 9 bases, V lost 1 base, and 6 bases had no gene match. The CDR3 covers 16 residues. Germline V gives CDR1 SGHDT, CDR2 YYEEEE. CDR3 bases: TGTGCCAGCAGCTTGACCGGGACTAGCGGGAGTACTGAGCAGTTCTTC. Translating it yields CASSLTGTSGSTEQFF.

Here the CDR3 reads CASSQDSRLAGAEQFF. The CDR3, as DNA: TGCGCCAGCAGCCAAGACTCGAGACTAGCGGGTGCGGAGCAGTTCTTC. V is TRBV4-3 and J is TRBJ2-1; TRBD2 matches 10 bases. Losses at the gene ends were 0 bases for V and 10 bases for J; bases not matched to a gene: 9. Germline V gene sequence: CDR1 LGHNA, CDR2 YSLEER. The CDR3 spans 16 residues.

In this sample, this clone turned up a few times. The rearrangement joins TRBV7-2 to TRBJ1-2, with D tentatively TRBD1 (5 bases). CDR1 SGHTA and CDR2 FQGNSA come from the germline V gene. V lost 5 bases, J lost 0 bases, and 10 bases lay in between. This CDR3 has 14 amino acids. The CDR3 sequence: CASSTPGANYGYTF. CDR3 sequence (DNA): TGTGCCAGCAGCACGCCGGGGGCTAACTATGGCTACACCTTC.

On this clone itself: The junction and the germline gene differ at one end; a read error may be behind it. As DNA, the CDR3 is TGTTCCAGCAGCTTCCAGGGGCTCTATGGCTACACCTTC. Amino acids: CSSSFQGLYGYTF. The chain employs TRBV7-9 and TRBJ1-2, with D tentatively TRBD1 (6 bases). The CDR3 extends over 13 amino acids. CDR1 and CDR2 (germline): SEHNR, FQNEAQ (reference sequence). Filled out from reference TRBV7-9 and TRBJ1-2, the complete variable domain reads DTGVSQNPRHKITKRGQNVTFRCDPISEHNRLYWYRQTLGQGPEFLTYFQNEAQLEKSRLLSDRFSAERPKGSFSTLEIQRTEQGDSAMYLCSSSFQGLYGYTFGSGTRLTVV.

The J gene is TRBJ2-1, the V gene TRBV2; D is possibly TRBD1 (5 bases). V was pared by 5 bases and J by 16 bases, with 18 bases between. CDR1 SNHLY and CDR2 FYNNEI come from the germline V gene. The CDR3 is made up of 12 amino acids. The CDR3 DNA is TGTGCCAGCAGTTTAGGACAAAAGAATCCCTTCTTC. It codes for CASSLGQKNPFF.

The chain links TRBV2 to TRBJ1-5, with no clear D. This CDR3 is built from 11 residues. Germline V CDR1 and CDR2: SNHLY, FYNNEI. With 3 bases removed from V and 11 bases from J, the gap between germline ends came to 8 bases. CDR3 DNA sequence: TGTGCCAGCAGTGATCAGTTGGCCCAGCATTTT. This gives the protein CASSDQLAQHF. Based on the CDR3 plus reference TRBV2 and TRBJ1-5, the full variable domain is EPEVTQTPSHQVTQMGQEVILRCVPISNHLYFYWYRQILGQKVEFLVSFYNNEISEKSEIFDDQFSVERPDGSNFTLKIRSTKLEDSAMYFCASSDQLAQHFGDGTRLSIL.

The chain carries TRBV18 and TRBJ1-1; 11 bases fit TRBD1. Germline CDR1 KGHSH, CDR2 LQKENI. Unmatched junction bases numbered 4, after V lost 0 bases and J lost 1 base. The CDR3 contains 17 residues. The CDR3 loop reads CASSPPGQGVGNTEAFF. The CDR3 DNA reads as TGTGCCAGCTCACCACCGGGACAGGGGGTGGGGAACACTGAAGCTTTCTTT. Complete variable domain (other parts from reference TRBV18 and TRBJ1-1): NAGVMQNPRHLVRRRGQEARLRCSPMKGHSHVYWYRQLPEEGLKFMVYLQKENIIDESGMPKERFSAEFPKEGPSILRIQQVVRGDSAAYFCASSPPGQGVGNTEAFFGQGTRLTVV.

The rearrangement uses TRBV27 and TRBJ2-7; 7 bases match TRBD1. V was clipped by 8 bases and J by 1 base; unmatched bases: 8. The germline gives CDR1 MNHEY, CDR2 SMNVEV (reference sequence). This CDR3 is built from 14 residues. DNA of the CDR3: TGTGCCAGCCATAGACAGGGTCGATCCTACGAGCAGTACTTC. Its translation is CASHRQGRSYEQYF.

The chain couples TRBV28 to TRBJ1-1; TRBD1 might be the D (6 bases). Germline loops: CDR1 MDHEN, CDR2 SYDVKM. V was trimmed by 5 bases and J by 2 bases, leaving 12 bases between them. CDR3 length: 14 residues. The CDR3 nucleotides are TGTGCCAGCAGTACCTCAGGGGTAAACACTGAAGCTTTCTTT. It encodes CASSTSGVNTEAFF. Variable domain in full (rest from reference TRBV28 and TRBJ1-1): DVKVTQSSRYLVKRTGEKVFLECVQDMDHENMFWYRQDPGLGLRLIYFSYDVKMKEKGDIPEGYSVSREKKERFSLILESASTNQTSMYLCASSTSGVNTEAFFGQGTRLTVV.

V usage is TRBV19 and J usage is TRBJ2-1, with D unresolved. The CDR3 spans 13 residues. Trimming left V 10 bases short and J 5 bases short, with 15 bases between. The V gene's germline CDR1 is LNHDA and CDR2 SQIVND (reference sequence). CDR3 DNA: TGTGCCACTAGGAAGATCCCGGACAATGAGCAGTTCTTC. Translation gives CATRKIPDNEQFF. The entire variable domain, with the rest obtained from reference TRBV19 and TRBJ2-1, is as follows: DGGITQSPKYLFRKEGQNVTLSCEQNLNHDAMYWYRQDPGQGLRLIYYSQIVNDFQKGDIAEGYSVSREKKESFPLTVTSAQKNPTAFYLCATRKIPDNEQFFGPGTRLTVL.

The rearrangement uses TRBV4-3 and TRBJ2-1; a possible D gene is TRBD2 (7 bases). This CDR3 region has 16 residues. V was cut by 1 base and J by 0 bases, with 10 bases left in between. The germline V gene encodes CDR1 LGHNA and CDR2 YSLEER. CDR3 protein: CASSQGAGASYNEQFF. The CDR3 DNA reads as TGCGCCAGCAGCCAAGGCGCGGGGGCCTCCTACAATGAGCAGTTCTTC.

The CDR3: CASSADKSNTEAFF. The CDR3 region has the DNA TGTGCCAGCAGTGCGGACAAGTCGAACACTGAAGCTTTCTTT. The chain uses TRBV2 and TRBJ1-1; TRBD1 is a possible D gene (5 bases). CDR3 length equals 14 residues. The V and J ends lost 4 bases and 1 base respectively, with 10 bases between them. Germline values: CDR1 SNHLY, CDR2 FYNNEI.

The chain employs TRBV27 and TRBJ2-5; possibly TRBD1 for D (5 bases). V dropped 3 bases and J dropped 6 bases, with 11 bases sitting between them. The CDR3 totals 13 residues. Germline V gene data show CDR1 as MNHEY and CDR2 as SMNVEV (reference sequence). CDR3 in DNA: TGTGCCAGCAGTTTCCAGGGTCGAAAGACCCAGTACTTC. Amino acids: CASSFQGRKTQYF.

The rearrangement uses TRBV30 and TRBJ2-1; 13 bases line up with TRBD2. The CDR3 loop spans 13 amino acids. V lost 0 bases to trimming and J lost 12 bases; unmatched junction nucleotides: 2. Germline-derived CDR1 and CDR2 are GTSNPN and SVGIG (reference sequence). The CDR3 bases are TGTGCCTGGAGTGTTGGACTAGCGGGAGTGCAGTTCTTC. As protein: CAWSVGLAGVQFF.

V and J are TRBV19 and TRBJ1-2, with D tentatively TRBD1 (5 bases). CDR1 and CDR2 from the germline V gene are LNHDA and SQIVND (reference sequence). The CDR3 consists of 13 residues. Trimming took 3 bases from V and 3 from J, leaving 8 bases between them. The CDR3 nucleotides are TGTGCCAGTAGTATTCGCAGGGACTATGGCTACACCTTC. Translating it yields CASSIRRDYGYTF.